The 7 T cell receptor beta chains below were found in one sample sequenced in a study of breast tumors, draining lymph nodes, adjacent tissues (dated by TCRdb to about 2016). Library method: multiplex PCR. The sample was run on an Illumina HiSeq 2000. Using fastp trimming at Q25 and MiXCR clonotype assembly, TCRdb reanalyzed the public sequencing data and kept in-frame beta chains. Under each unique CDR3 protein, matching rows form one entry showing the most common genes and DNA. Recorded for this sample are fewer than 30,000 distinct CDR3 sequences; approximately 70% of them occurred a single time. Of the sample, around a quarter is held by the ten largest clones. Sequencing was done on a sample of tumor-adjacent breast tissue. The receptors come from a female donor with breast cancer. Some clones in this sample may be carry-over from other donors' samples.

This chain uses TRBV11-2 with TRBJ1-2; no definite D call. The CDR3 extends over 13 amino acids. Trimming removed 5 bases from V and 1 base from J, with 8 bases in between. The germline V gene has CDR1 SGHAT and CDR2 FQNNGV. DNA for the CDR3: TGTGCCAGCAGCAGGAAGGGTAACTATGGCTACACCTTC. Residues: CASSRKGNYGYTF.

The chain couples TRBV24-1 to TRBJ1-2, with TRBD1 as a possible D gene (6 bases). The CDR3 sequence is 14 residues long. V was shortened by 4 bases and J by 4 bases, with 12 bases between the two germline ends. CDR1 and CDR2 (germline): KGHDR, SFDVKD. CDR3 region: CATSDRGLPYGYTF. Here the CDR3 DNA reads TGTGCCACCAGTGACAGGGGACTCCCCTATGGCTACACCTTC.

This clonotype was counted between two and nine times. The chain is built from TRBV7-9 and TRBJ2-5, with TRBD1 as a possible D gene (5 bases). This CDR3 has 15 amino acids. With 3 bases removed from V and 3 bases from J, the gap between germline ends came to 14 bases. The germline gives CDR1 SEHNR, CDR2 FQNEAQ (reference sequence). The CDR3 loop reads CASSFAGRVEETQYF. DNA for the CDR3: TGTGCCAGCAGCTTTGCCGGCAGGGTTGAAGAGACCCAGTACTTC.

The sample holds many counts of this clonotype. V usage is TRBV20-1 and J usage is TRBJ2-3; possible D gene TRBD2, 6 bases. Germline CDR1 is DFQATT and CDR2 is SNEGSKA (reference sequence). This CDR3 comprises 11 residues. V gave up 5 bases and J gave up 4 bases, with 7 bases separating them. Here the CDR3 DNA reads TGCAGTGCTCGACTAGCAGATACGCAGTATTTT. Its protein product is CSARLADTQYF.

This clonotype was seen repeatedly, ten times or more. This chain links TRBV5-1 with TRBJ1-4; 8 nucleotides match TRBD1. This CDR3 spans 14 amino acids. CDR1 is SGHRS, CDR2 YFSETQ, per germline. The V gene end was trimmed by 4 bases and the J gene end by 8 bases; junction bases not matched to a gene: 7. CDR3 bases: TGCGCCAGCAGCATTGGACAGGGAACCGAAAAACTGTTTTTT. It codes for CASSIGQGTEKLFF.

This clonotype was recorded once. The rearrangement links TRBV20-1 to TRBJ2-7; TRBD1 agrees at 10 bases. Germline-derived CDR1 and CDR2 are DFQATT and SNEGSKA (reference sequence). The CDR3 extends over 13 amino acids. Trimming cost V 6 bases and J 5 bases; bases outside gene matches: 7. The CDR3 region has the DNA TGCAGTGCCCCGACAGGGGGCAAGGACGAGCAGTACTTC. As protein: CSAPTGGKDEQYF.

This clonotype occurred once. The rearrangement links TRBV2 to TRBJ2-1, with 9 nucleotides matching TRBD1. After removal of 2 bases from V and 10 bases from J, the junction contained 9 bases not matched to a gene. Germline CDR1 is SNHLY and CDR2 is FYNNEI. The CDR3 is made up of 15 amino acids. The CDR3 sequence is CASSELGQGRREQFF. Here the CDR3 DNA reads TGTGCCAGCAGTGAATTAGGACAGGGGCGGCGGGAGCAGTTCTTC.